This T cell receptor (beta chain) was identified in a study of PD-1 blockade in classical Hodgkin lymphoma. The CDR3 loop spans 14 amino acids. From germline, CDR1 is SGHRS and CDR2 YFSETQ. Trimming pared 4 bases from V and 1 base from J, leaving 10 bases between. Every one of the patients relapsed after autologous stem cell transplantation (brentuximab vedotin exposure was variable). Data came from immunoSEQ multiplex PCR; TCRdb stores just in-frame clones and leaves some out. Of fewer than 70,000 clones in the sample, around nine tenths are singletons; the top ten hold about 5.6%. This material consisted of peripheral blood mononuclear cells (PBMCs), taken before the second cycle of nivolumab. J is TRBJ2-3 and V is TRBV5-1, with a possible D match to TRBD1 (5 bases). This TCR derives from a human donor with classical Hodgkin lymphoma. The CDR3 sequence: CASSLQGGTDTQYF. The CDR3 DNA reads as TGCGCCAGCAGCCTCCAGGGCGGCACAGATACGCAGTATTTT.